The entry below gives a single T cell receptor (beta chain) sequence along with its context. Its target is unknown. The entry originates in a study of cytomegalovirus exposure and HLA in healthy donors. Findings and limits, study-wide: Researchers left out some V segments, among them TRBV6-2 and TRBV6-3, as indistinguishable.

60 Vbeta and 13 Jbeta primers were used in PCR. Sequenced by immunoSEQ multiplex PCR; TCRdb stores in-frame clones only, minus some. The table has about 100,000 clones, more than 70% seen once. V lost 0 bases to trimming and J lost 8 bases; unmatched junction nucleotides: 5. There are 14 residues in the CDR3. Germline V gene data show CDR1 as SGHNT and CDR2 as YYREEE (reference sequence). This chain joins TRBV5-4 and TRBJ1-2, with TRBD1 matching over 9 bases. The origin of this receptor is a man aged 30 to 45 in good health and CMV-seronegative. The source material was PBMCs. The CDR3 loop reads CASSLGTGVRGYTF. The CDR3 bases are TGTGCCAGCAGCTTGGGGACAGGGGTCCGCGGCTACACCTTC.